Below, 9 T cell receptor beta chains from the same sample are listed, as sequenced in a study of T cell responses to AZD1222 COVID-19 vaccine. Here immunoSEQ multiplex PCR was the method, and the copy in TCRdb shows in-frame clones only, minus some. The data show some 100,000 clones, roughly 90% seen once. The input for sequencing was peripheral blood, taken on day 0 of MenACWY control vaccination. All receptors come from an adult in good health.

The chain carries TRBV4-3 and TRBJ1-2; tentative D call: TRBD1 (6 bases). This CDR3 has 13 residues. Germline V gene sequence: CDR1 LGHNA, CDR2 YSLEER. V lost 1 base, J lost 7 bases, and 10 bases lay in between. CDR3 bases: TGCGCCAGCAGCCAAGTAACAGGGATTGGCTACACCTTC. Its translation: CASSQVTGIGYTF.

The rearrangement uses TRBV27 and TRBJ1-4; 10 bases align to TRBD1. This CDR3 has 16 residues. After removal of 8 bases from V and 8 bases from J, the junction contained 14 bases not matched to a gene. In germline, CDR1 is MNHEY, CDR2 SMNVEV (reference sequence). Written as DNA, the CDR3 is TGTGCCAGCCGGGCGACAGGGGGCGCCTTTTGGGAAAAACTGTTTTTT. Translation gives CASRATGGAFWEKLFF.

The chain links TRBV15 to TRBJ1-3; D ambiguous. Trimming left V 0 bases short and J 0 bases short, with 21 bases between. This CDR3 has 20 amino acids. Germline values: CDR1 LNHNV, CDR2 YYDKDF (reference sequence). CDR3 amino acids: CATSRDITPLAAASGNTIYF. As DNA, the CDR3 is TGTGCCACCAGCAGAGACATAACTCCTCTCGCGGCAGCCTCTGGAAACACCATATATTTT.

This chain connects TRBV7-2 to TRBJ2-5; D remains ambiguous. Germline values: CDR1 SGHTA, CDR2 FQGNSA. Trimming cost V 4 bases and J 5 bases, with 17 bases left between them. The CDR3 runs to 15 residues. CDR3 residues: CASSSNPTNLETQYF. CDR3 DNA sequence: TGTGCCAGCAGCTCTAACCCGACCAACTTGGAGACCCAGTACTTC.

The V and J genes are TRBV5-1 and TRBJ1-6; D is ambiguous. Trimming cost V 7 bases and J 4 bases, with 15 bases left between them. Germline CDR1 and CDR2: SGHRS and YFSETQ. The length of the CDR3 is 15 residues. The CDR3 loop is CASGEINAYNSPLHF. CDR3 sequence (DNA): TGCGCCAGCGGTGAAATAAACGCGTATAATTCACCCCTCCACTTT.

This clone was picked up one time. The V gene is TRBV6-1, the J gene TRBJ1-6; 7 bases align to TRBD1. After removal of 5 bases from V and 3 bases from J, the junction contained 16 bases not matched to a gene. Germline V gene sequence: CDR1 MNHNS, CDR2 SASEGT. This CDR3 comprises 19 residues. CDR3 amino acids: CASSKGGPRRVFYNSPLHF. CDR3 DNA: TGTGCCAGCAGTAAAGGGGGCCCCCGGAGGGTCTTCTATAATTCACCCCTCCACTTT.

The rearrangement links TRBV11-2 to TRBJ1-5; the D gene is possibly TRBD1 (5 bases). V lost 8 bases to trimming and J lost 4 bases, with 15 bases between them. Looked up from germline, CDR1 is SGHAT and CDR2 is FQNNGV. The CDR3 spans 14 residues. The CDR3 here is CASSWGEGNQPQHF. CDR3 nucleotides: TGTGCCAGCTCTTGGGGGGAGGGAAATCAGCCCCAGCATTTT.

This chain links TRBV14 with TRBJ2-3; D perhaps matches TRBD2 (6 bases). The length of the CDR3 is 15 residues. The V and J ends lost 4 bases and 0 bases respectively, with 11 bases between them. Germline CDR1 is SGHDN and CDR2 is FVKESK. CDR3 in amino acids: CASSLAGTSTDTQYF. CDR3 bases: TGTGCCAGCAGCCTGGCGGGGACTAGCACAGATACGCAGTATTTT.

The chain joins TRBV27 to TRBJ1-5; D uncertain. Trimming took off 5 bases at V and 3 bases at J, with 8 bases between the two ends. This CDR3 comprises 13 residues. CDR1 is MNHEY, CDR2 SMNVEV, per germline (reference sequence). Here the CDR3 DNA reads TGTGCCAGCAGTCAGTATCTCAATCAGCCCCAGCATTTT. Protein product: CASSQYLNQPQHF.